Listed below are T cell receptor beta chains from one sample, sequenced in a study of T cell repertoires in cytomegalovirus infection. TCRdb independently ran MiXCR on the reads; one entry per CDR3 protein. The profile shows approximately 500,000 distinct CDR3 sequences, approximately 15% of them singletons. The specimen sequenced was CD8+ T cells from PBMCs. The receptors were gathered from a human donor in good health (CMV status not recorded). Some clones in this sample may be carry-over from other donors' samples. CDR3s include the opening cysteine and the closing phenylalanine or tryptophan. A D gene is named only where the DNA matches it firmly. Only part of the rows carry a size: once, few, many, or a class if the clone is expanded.

TRBJ1-1	16	-	-	TRBV12-3/TRBV12-4	CASSPIGEGWNTEAFF	TGTGCCAGCAGTCCGATCGGGGAGGGGTGGAACACTGAAGCTTTCTTT
TRBJ1-1	17	-	TRBD1	TRBV27	CASSLAWTGAVQSEAFF	TGTGCCAGCAGTTTAGCTTGGACAGGGGCTGTTCAATCTGAAGCTTTCTTT
TRBJ2-4	13	-	-	TRBV29-1	CSVDMGAKNIQYF	TGCAGCGTCGACATGGGAGCCAAAAACATTCAGTACTTC
TRBJ2-1	15	few	TRBD2	TRBV30	CAWSVGAGGYNEQFF	TGTGCCTGGAGTGTAGGAGCGGGAGGCTACAATGAGCAGTTCTTC
TRBJ2-7	13	many	-	TRBV10-2	CASVGTFSYEQYF	TGCGCCAGCGTAGGGACATTTTCCTACGAGCAGTACTTC
TRBJ1-1	17	many	-	TRBV4-1	CASSQTTKPPGGTEAFF	TGCGCCAGCAGCCAAACTACCAAGCCTCCTGGGGGCACTGAAGCTTTCTTT
TRBJ2-7	14	many	-	TRBV7-3	CASSPTGSSYEQYF	TGTGCCAGCAGCCCAACGGGGAGCTCCTACGAGCAGTACTTC
TRBJ2-5	15	few	TRBD2	TRBV25-1	CASSYSGRSQETQYF	TGTGCCAGCAGTTACTCCGGGAGGTCCCAAGAGACCCAGTACTTC
TRBJ2-2	13	-	-	TRBV5-6	CASSPFPAGELFF	TGTGCCAGCAGCCCTTTTCCGGCCGGGGAGCTGTTTTTT
TRBJ1-5	12	few	-	TRBV28	CASGASNQPQHF	TGTGCCAGCGGGGCGAGCAATCAGCCCCAGCATTTT
TRBJ2-6	14	-	-	TRBV2	CARSQGSGANVLTF	TGTGCCAGATCCCAGGGATCAGGGGCCAACGTCCTGACTTTC
TRBJ2-6	16	few	-	TRBV6-5	CASSPTTVLGANVLTF	TGTGCCAGCAGCCCAACGACGGTCCTGGGGGCCAACGTCCTGACTTTC
TRBJ2-3	13	-	-	TRBV10-2	CASSEIGTDTQYF	TGCGCCAGCAGTGAGATCGGCACAGATACGCAGTATTTT
TRBJ2-7	12	few	-	TRBV20-1	CSARREKSEQYF	TGCAGTGCGCGCAGAGAGAAGTCCGAGCAGTACTTC
TRBJ2-2	14	few	TRBD1	TRBV29-1	CSVLWTGGAGELFF	TGCAGCGTTTTGTGGACAGGGGGGGCCGGGGAGCTGTTTTTT
TRBJ2-7	13	-	TRBD1	TRBV19	CASTMTGSYEQYF	TGTGCCAGTACCATGACAGGGAGCTACGAGCAGTACTTC
TRBJ1-3	16	-	TRBD1	TRBV25-1	CASSLQAGGSGNTIYF	TGTGCCAGCAGTCTCCAGGCAGGGGGCTCTGGAAACACCATATATTTT
TRBJ2-7	16	-	-	TRBV29-1	CSVEDWVGSDTSEQYF	TGCAGCGTTGAAGATTGGGTGGGTAGCGACACGTCCGAGCAGTACTTC
TRBJ1-5	14	-	-	TRBV27	CASTPGGSNQPQHF	TGTGCCAGCACACCGGGGGGGTCCAATCAGCCCCAGCATTTT
TRBJ2-7	14	-	-	TRBV28	CASSWRDRSYEQYF	TGTGCCAGCTCCTGGAGGGACAGATCCTACGAGCAGTACTTC
TRBJ2-2	15	many	-	TRBV28	CASSLLGESTGELFF	TGTGCCAGCAGTTTATTGGGGGAGAGCACCGGGGAGCTGTTTTTT
TRBJ1-2	13	-	-	TRBV12-3/TRBV12-4	CASSTPAQDGYTF	TGTGCCAGCAGCACGCCCGCGCAGGATGGCTACACCTTC
TRBJ2-7	17	-	-	TRBV20-1	CSASRGPGLDGTYEQYF	TGCAGTGCTAGTAGGGGGCCTGGACTAGATGGCACCTACGAGCAGTACTTC
TRBJ2-1	17	many	TRBD2	TRBV7-3	CASSLTGLAGGHNEQFF	TGTGCCAGCAGCTTAACGGGACTAGCGGGGGGTCACAATGAGCAGTTCTTC
TRBJ1-1	15	-	-	TRBV27	CASSSPWGGNTEAFF	TGTGCCAGCAGCTCACCCTGGGGCGGAAACACTGAAGCTTTCTTT
TRBJ2-7	14	-	-	TRBV30	CAWTPWAGNYEQYF	TGTGCCTGGACCCCATGGGCAGGGAACTACGAGCAGTACTTC
TRBJ2-7	19	many	TRBD2	TRBV6-2/TRBV6-3	CASTDQTSGRLYSIYEQYF	TGTGCCAGCACGGATCAAACTAGCGGGAGGCTCTATAGCATCTACGAGCAGTACTTC
TRBJ2-1	12	few	-	TRBV29-1	CSVGLSYNEQFF	TGCAGCGTTGGTCTCTCCTACAATGAGCAGTTCTTC
TRBJ1-1	12	-	-	TRBV2	CARTDMNTEAFF	TGTGCCAGAACTGATATGAACACTGAAGCTTTCTTT
TRBJ1-6	18	-	-	TRBV7-9	CASSLALILTANNSPLHF	TGTGCCAGCAGCTTAGCCTTGATTTTGACGGCGAATAATTCACCCCTCCACTTT
TRBJ2-3	13	many	-	TRBV7-9	CASTPRQGDTQYF	TGTGCCAGCACTCCTAGGCAGGGAGATACGCAGTATTTT
TRBJ1-2	12	-	-	TRBV9	CASSVGVYGYTF	TGTGCCAGCAGCGTCGGGGTTTATGGCTACACCTTC